This T cell receptor (beta chain) was identified during a study of regulatory T cells in long-lasting Graves disease. For the study at large: Newly diagnosed Graves' patients had under 3 months of antithyroid drugs. The study's findings and limits: Lower TCR diversity characterized persistent Graves' patients relative to newly diagnosed patients.

This clonotype was seen at least ten times. As yet, its antigen is unknown. Sample time point: newly diagnosed GD, antithyroid drugs for less than 3 months. From RNA extracted from PBMCs, the TCR library was made. In building TCR beta libraries, iRepertoire HTBI primers were used together with Arm-PCR of CDR3 regions. Authors' processing steps: Across all samples, about 60 TRBV segments and 15 or so TRBJ segments were identified. MiXCR, applied by TCRdb to the multiplex PCR reads, yields one record per CDR3 protein. TCRdb's processing, not the authors' own work, is the source of the V and J calls. Here the sample spans around 500,000 distinct CDR3 sequences, approximately 12% being singletons. The same sample was also used in a study of T cells in Graves' hyperthyroidism and ophthalmopathy. Turning to that study: Using the HTBI primer set, a first-round RT-PCR was run on the TCR CDR3.

The clonotype originates from a woman in her twenties or thirties with Graves disease. The specimen was peripheral blood mononuclear cells (PBMCs), collected at new diagnosis, from a patient treated with antithyroid drugs.

CDR3 residues: CASSLSSGSRPADTQYF. The CDR3 region has the DNA TGTGCCAGCAGCTTATCTTCGGGGAGTCGACCGGCGGATACGCAGTATTTT. The V gene is TRBV11-2, the J gene TRBJ2-3; D is perhaps TRBD2 (5 bases). The germline V gene has CDR1 SGHAT and CDR2 FQNNGV. The CDR3 contains 17 residues. Deletions cut 2 bases from V and 6 bases from J, with 21 bases between.